These T cell receptor beta chains were read from a single sample in a study of T cell repertoires in cytomegalovirus infection. TCRdb ran MiXCR on the reads and lists one entry per CDR3 protein. The sample gives roughly 310,000 distinct CDR3 sequences, roughly 16% of which show up once; around 12% is in the top ten. The specimen was PBMCs. All receptors come from a human donor in good health (CMV status not recorded). Some clones in this sample may be carry-over from other donors' samples. The CDR3 runs from the conserved cysteine through the conserved F or W. The D gene is left open where the match is weak. Expanded clones get a size class; other rows say once, few or many, or leave the size out.

CSAQDRNLYEQYF,TGCAGTGCGCAAGACAGGAACCTGTACGAGCAGTACTTC,-,many,13,TRBV20-1,TRBJ2-7
CASSDQGLGTDTQYF,TGTGCCAGCAGTGATCAGGGGTTAGGGACAGATACGCAGTATTTT,-,few,15,TRBV2,TRBJ2-3
CASSLGVGVNQPQHF,TGTGCCAGCAGCTTAGGAGTGGGAGTCAATCAGCCCCAGCATTTT,-,-,15,TRBV7-2,TRBJ1-5
CASSLVRRYTEAFF,TGCGCCAGCAGCTTGGTACGGAGGTACACTGAAGCTTTCTTT,-,-,14,TRBV5-1,TRBJ1-1
CAISGQGNSPLHF,TGTGCCATCAGTGGACAGGGAAATTCACCCCTCCACTTT,TRBD1,many,13,TRBV10-3,TRBJ1-6
CASSPNRDEAFF,TGTGCCAGCAGCCCAAACAGGGATGAAGCTTTCTTT,-,many,12,TRBV7-2,TRBJ1-1
CATSMSSYGYTF,TGTGCCACCAGCATGTCTTCTTATGGCTACACCTTC,-,-,12,TRBV15,TRBJ1-2
CASSPLTYGYTF,TGTGCCAGTAGTCCCCTTACCTATGGCTACACCTTC,-,few,12,TRBV19,TRBJ1-2
CASSSLGARNEQFF,TGTGCCAGCAGCTCCTTGGGGGCGAGGAATGAGCAGTTCTTC,-,many,14,TRBV7-6,TRBJ2-1
CASSYLGEGRQRPQHF,TGTGCCAGCAGTTACCTAGGAGAGGGGCGGCAGCGGCCCCAGCATTTT,-,many,16,TRBV6-6,TRBJ1-5
CASRPPTGPSSYEQYF,TGTGCCAGCAGACCCCCTACGGGACCTAGCTCCTACGAGCAGTACTTC,-,few,16,TRBV6-1,TRBJ2-7
CASSRNSGGGVPDTQYF,TGTGCCAGCAGCCGAAATAGCGGGGGGGGGGTCCCAGATACGCAGTATTTT,TRBD2,many,17,TRBV7-2,TRBJ2-3
CASSHQLTGGEQYF,TGTGCCAGCAGTCACCAACTAACAGGGGGCGAGCAGTACTTC,TRBD1,few,14,TRBV25-1,TRBJ2-7
CASSTGTGGAGTEAFF,TGTGCCAGCAGCACCGGGACAGGGGGCGCAGGCACTGAAGCTTTCTTT,TRBD1,many,16,TRBV7-2,TRBJ1-1
CASSGGTSISNEQFF,TGTGCCAGCAGCGGCGGGACTAGCATTTCGAATGAGCAGTTCTTC,TRBD2,-,15,TRBV11-3,TRBJ2-1
CSARSLISQPQHF,TGCAGTGCTAGATCCCTAATAAGTCAGCCCCAGCATTTT,-,-,13,TRBV20-1,TRBJ1-5
CASAGQGIRLSYNSPLHF,TGTGCCAGCGCGGGACAGGGAATTAGGCTATCCTATAATTCACCCCTCCACTTT,TRBD1,many,18,TRBV28,TRBJ1-6
CASSQRAVDTFSDF,TGCGCCAGCAGCCAAAGGGCCGTGGACACCTTTTCCGATTTT,-,many,14,TRBV4-1,TRBJ1-1
CASSLNPGTGSYNEQFF,TGTGCCAGCAGCTTAAACCCCGGGACAGGGTCCTACAATGAGCAGTTCTTC,TRBD1,-,17,TRBV9,TRBJ2-1
CSGGRGDSGYGYTF,TGCAGCGGGGGCCGTGGTGACTCGGGCTATGGCTACACCTTC,-,few,14,TRBV29-1,TRBJ1-2
CASRTGGSYNEQFF,TGTGCCAGTCGGACAGGGGGATCCTACAATGAGCAGTTCTTC,TRBD1,many,14,TRBV19,TRBJ2-1
CASSHGQGGGNYGYTF,TGCGCCAGCAGCCACGGACAGGGAGGAGGAAACTATGGCTACACCTTC,TRBD1,-,16,TRBV4-3,TRBJ1-2
CASSIDPAGMGSPLHF,TGTGCCAGTAGTATAGATCCGGCAGGGATGGGTTCACCCCTCCACTTT,-,-,16,TRBV19,TRBJ1-6
CASSLVPEVGNSPLHF,TGCGCCAGCAGCTTGGTGCCGGAGGTCGGGAATTCACCCCTCCACTTT,-,-,16,TRBV5-1,TRBJ1-6
CASSLEGVLSYEQYF,TGTGCCAGCAGCTTAGAAGGTGTCCTCTCCTACGAGCAGTACTTC,-,few,15,TRBV28,TRBJ2-7
CASSQSHTGAGELFF,TGCGCCAGCAGCCAATCCCACACAGGGGCCGGGGAGCTGTTTTTT,TRBD1,many,15,TRBV4-1,TRBJ2-2
CASSHHAPGLEEPNEQFF,TGTGCCAGCAGCCACCACGCTCCGGGACTAGAGGAGCCCAATGAGCAGTTCTTC,TRBD2,many,18,TRBV6-5,TRBJ2-1
CASSPGLALETQYF,TGTGCCAGCAGCCCGGGACTAGCTTTGGAGACCCAGTACTTC,TRBD2,many,14,TRBV7-2,TRBJ2-5
CSVEVGALWGSGNTIYF,TGCAGCGTTGAAGTGGGAGCCCTTTGGGGCTCTGGAAACACCATATATTTT,-,many,17,TRBV29-1,TRBJ1-3
CASTYPGAPYGYTF,TGTGCCAGCACCTATCCGGGGGCGCCCTATGGCTACACCTTC,-,few,14,TRBV28,TRBJ1-2
CATYPGTVEKLFF,TGTGCCACCTACCCCGGGACAGTCGAAAAACTGTTTTTT,TRBD1,-,13,TRBV6-6,TRBJ1-4
CASSQGTSGSYEQYF,TGTGCCAGCAGCCAAGGGACTAGCGGCTCCTACGAGCAGTACTTC,TRBD2,few,15,TRBV3-1,TRBJ2-7
CASSVSGGSDTQYF,TGTGCCAGCAGTGTTAGCGGGGGCTCAGATACGCAGTATTTT,TRBD2,-,14,TRBV2,TRBJ2-3
CAITLGGQGGDTQYF,TGTGCCATCACATTGGGGGGACAGGGCGGAGATACGCAGTATTTT,TRBD1,-,15,TRBV5-4,TRBJ2-3
CASRETDHNTGELFF,TGTGCCAGCAGAGAGACAGATCATAACACCGGGGAGCTGTTTTTT,-,few,15,TRBV2,TRBJ2-2
CASSTDGNGGYTF,TGTGCCAGCAGCACTGACGGGAACGGTGGCTACACCTTC,-,-,13,TRBV7-3,TRBJ1-2
CSAAGGLAGADTQYF,TGCAGCGCCGCCGGAGGTCTAGCGGGGGCTGATACGCAGTATTTT,TRBD2,-,15,TRBV29-1,TRBJ2-3
CSARGVESYSYNEQFF,TGCAGTGCTAGAGGGGTGGAGTCGTACTCCTACAATGAGCAGTTCTTC,-,few,16,TRBV20-1,TRBJ2-1
CASTDQAGANVLTF,TGTGCCAGCACCGACCAGGCTGGGGCCAACGTCCTGACTTTC,-,-,14,TRBV7-3,TRBJ2-6
CASSLGIGFNQPQHF,TGTGCCAGCAGCTTAGGTATAGGGTTTAATCAGCCCCAGCATTTT,-,many,15,TRBV7-6,TRBJ1-5
CASSALSGGPKDTQYF,TGTGCCAGCAGTGCCCTGAGCGGGGGGCCGAAAGATACGCAGTATTTT,TRBD2,-,16,TRBV2,TRBJ2-3
CASSLGTRGGETQYF,TGTGCCAGCAGCCTCGGGACTAGGGGGGGGGAGACCCAGTACTTC,TRBD2,few,15,TRBV28,TRBJ2-5
CASSLGSDNYGYTF,TGTGCCAGCAGCTTGGGCAGCGATAACTATGGCTACACCTTC,-,many,14,TRBV7-2,TRBJ1-2
CASSQPGGYGYTF,TGTGCCAGCAGCCAACCTGGCGGCTATGGCTACACCTTC,-,many,13,TRBV7-9,TRBJ1-2
CASKTGLNTGELFF,TGTGCCAGCAAGACGGGGCTGAACACCGGGGAGCTGTTTTTT,-,-,14,TRBV6-1,TRBJ2-2
CSASPGADYEQYF,TGCAGTGCTAGTCCCGGGGCGGACTACGAGCAGTACTTC,-,-,13,TRBV20-1,TRBJ2-7
CATSRVSGGNQPQHF,TGTGCCACCAGCAGAGTGTCAGGGGGCAATCAGCCCCAGCATTTT,-,-,15,TRBV15,TRBJ1-5
CASSRPEQETQYF,TGTGCCAGCAGCCGACCTGAGCAAGAGACCCAGTACTTC,-,-,13,TRBV11-2,TRBJ2-5
CASSLYRGTEAFF,TGTGCCAGCAGTCTCTATCGGGGAACTGAAGCTTTCTTT,-,-,13,TRBV28,TRBJ1-1
CASRGGQAGNEQFF,TGTGCCAGCAGGGGGGGACAGGCCGGGAATGAGCAGTTCTTC,TRBD1,-,14,TRBV12-3/TRBV12-4,TRBJ2-1
CASSSTWTSGGAGEETQYF,TGTGCCAGCAGCTCGACTTGGACTAGCGGGGGGGCGGGTGAAGAGACCCAGTACTTC,TRBD2,many,19,TRBV7-2,TRBJ2-5
CASSQDGFVDYNEQFF,TGCGCCAGCAGCCAAGATGGGTTCGTAGACTACAATGAGCAGTTCTTC,-,many,16,TRBV4-1,TRBJ2-1